This entry lists 20 T cell receptor beta chains sequenced from one sample in a study of blood T cell repertoires in COVID-19. Sequencing was performed with immunoSEQ multiplex PCR; in TCRdb, only in-frame clones are kept and a portion is missing. The sample has approximately 280,000 clones, roughly 85% seen once. The material sequenced was peripheral blood. Receptor source: a man aged 45-65 years with active or convalescent COVID-19.

The rearrangement uses TRBV5-4 and TRBJ2-2; 11 bases fit TRBD2. Losses at the gene ends were 6 bases for V and 5 bases for J; bases not matched to a gene: 3. Germline V lookup: CDR1 SGHNT, CDR2 YYREEE (reference sequence). The length of the CDR3 is 14 residues. CDR3 region: CASKIAGGTGELFF. CDR3 DNA sequence: TGTGCCAGCAAGATAGCGGGAGGGACCGGGGAGCTGTTTTTT. Based on the CDR3 plus reference TRBV5-4 and TRBJ2-2, the full variable domain is ETGVTQSPTHLIKTRGQQVTLRCSSQSGHNTVSWYQQALGQGPQFIFQYYREEENGRGNFPPRFSGLQFPNYSSELNVNALELDDSALYLCASKIAGGTGELFFGEGSRLTVL.

This rearrangement joins TRBV4-1 to TRBJ2-2; maybe TRBD1 (6 bases). This CDR3 is built from 16 residues. Trimming pared 5 bases from V and 7 bases from J, leaving 20 bases between. Germline V gives CDR1 MGHRA, CDR2 YSYEKL. The CDR3 DNA reads TGCGCCAGCAGCTCTAACCAGGGGTTGCGGATCGGGGAGCTGTTTTTT. Amino acid sequence: CASSSNQGLRIGELFF.

The chain has TRBV7-2 and TRBJ1-2; 8 bases align to TRBD1. The CDR3 sequence is 13 residues long. Looked up from germline, CDR1 is SGHTA and CDR2 is FQGNSA. The trim removed 5 bases at V and 5 bases at J, leaving 4 bases unmatched. CDR3 amino acids: CASSRDRIYGYTF. DNA of the CDR3: TGTGCCAGCAGCCGGGACAGGATATATGGCTACACCTTC. Full variable domain (missing parts from reference TRBV7-2 and TRBJ1-2): GAGVSQSPSNKVTEKGKDVELRCDPISGHTALYWYRQSLGQGLEFLIYFQGNSAPDKSGLPSDRFSAERTGGSVSTLTIQRTQQEDSAVYLCASSRDRIYGYTFGSGTRLTVV.

A word on this clone: Other DNA sequences within the sample encode an identical CDR3. The chain links TRBV6-5 to TRBJ1-2, with TRBD1 identical over 8 bases. Trimming cost V 6 bases and J 2 bases; bases outside gene matches: 2. The germline V gene has CDR1 MNHEY and CDR2 SVGAGI. This CDR3 has 13 residues. The CDR3 nucleotides are TGTGCCAGCAGCCAGGGGGCAAACTATGGCTACACCTTC. Amino acid sequence: CASSQGANYGYTF.

This chain joins TRBV5-1 and TRBJ2-3; a weak D match, TRBD2 (5 bases). The CDR3 runs 15 residues. Trimming cost V 3 bases and J 0 bases, with 11 bases left between them. The germline V gene encodes CDR1 SGHRS and CDR2 YFSETQ. This CDR3 reads CASSSQRASTDTQYF. CDR3 coding DNA: TGCGCCAGCAGCTCGCAGAGGGCGAGCACAGATACGCAGTATTTT.

This clone was recorded a few times. The genes are TRBV7-9 and TRBJ2-5; 8 bases match TRBD1. CDR1 is SEHNR, CDR2 FQNEAQ, per germline (reference sequence). CDR3 length equals 18 residues. Trimming at V came to 1 base and at J to 5 bases, leaving 15 bases not matched to a gene. This chain's CDR3 is CASSLGGTGAFTQETQYF. The CDR3 bases are TGTGCCAGCAGCTTAGGGGGGACAGGAGCCTTCACTCAGGAGACCCAGTACTTC.

CDR3 loop: CASSRSIEANEKLFF. The DNA for the CDR3 is TGTGCCAGCTCACGAAGTATAGAGGCTAATGAAAAACTGTTTTTT. The V and J genes are TRBV18 and TRBJ1-4; D not resolved. The germline CDR1 and CDR2 sequences are KGHSH and LQKENI. The CDR3 length is 15 residues. Trimming shortened V by 4 bases and J by 3 bases, and 12 bases separated the two germline ends. Supplemented by reference TRBV18 and TRBJ1-4, the full variable domain reads NAGVMQNPRHLVRRRGQEARLRCSPMKGHSHVYWYRQLPEEGLKFMVYLQKENIIDESGMPKERFSAEFPKEGPSILRIQQVVRGDSAAYFCASSRSIEANEKLFFGSGTQLSVL.

The rearrangement links TRBV4-1 to TRBJ2-1; 11 positions match TRBD2. This CDR3 region has 15 residues. The V gene end was trimmed by 0 bases and the J gene end by 10 bases; junction bases not matched to a gene: 5. Germline values: CDR1 MGHRA, CDR2 YSYEKL. CDR3 loop: CASSQEALAGEEQFF. The CDR3 DNA reads TGCGCCAGCAGCCAAGAGGCACTAGCGGGAGAAGAGCAGTTCTTC.

This clone was recorded a few times. This chain connects TRBV7-9 to TRBJ2-2; a weak D match, TRBD2 (6 bases). The CDR3 runs 15 residues. V lost 3 bases and J lost 8, with 16 bases in between. Per germline, CDR1 SEHNR and CDR2 FQNEAQ (reference sequence). The CDR3 DNA is TGTGCCAGCAGCTTGCCCCTAGCGAAGTGGGGGGAGCTGTTTTTT. Residues: CASSLPLAKWGELFF.

This clone has just one count. The V call is TRBV19, the J call TRBJ1-3; D remains unclear. The CDR3 consists of 14 residues. Germline V gene data show CDR1 as LNHDA and CDR2 as SQIVND (reference sequence). Trimming took 4 bases from V and 1 from J, leaving 8 bases between them. The CDR3 loop reads CASSTGGSGNTIYF. The CDR3 DNA reads as TGTGCCAGTAGTACCGGTGGTTCTGGAAACACCATATATTTT.

The CDR3 here is CASSPRGPREQFF. CDR3 bases: TGTGCCAGCAGCCCAAGGGGGCCCAGGGAGCAGTTCTTC. This chain links TRBV27 with TRBJ2-1; 7 positions agree with TRBD1. V gave up 6 bases and J gave up 10 bases; unmatched junction bases: 9. The CDR3 consists of 13 residues. CDR1 and CDR2 from the germline V gene are MNHEY and SMNVEV (reference sequence).

On this clone itself: This specimen includes other DNA sequences encoding the same CDR3. The chain has TRBV7-3 and TRBJ2-3; a weak D match, TRBD2 (6 bases). Germline loops: CDR1 SGHTA, CDR2 FQGTGA. Trimming stripped 5 bases from V and 0 bases from J, with 12 bases between. The CDR3 contains 15 residues. The CDR3 reads CASSLAGSSTDTQYF. CDR3 coding DNA: TGTGCCAGCAGCCTGGCGGGGTCTAGCACAGATACGCAGTATTTT.

The chain couples TRBV11-1 to TRBJ2-1; tentatively, D is TRBD2 (5 bases). Trimming pared 2 bases from V and 4 bases from J, leaving 12 bases between. CDR1 SGHAT and CDR2 FQDESV come from the germline V gene (reference sequence). CDR3 length: 15 residues. The CDR3 region is CASSLSGVGYNEQFF. CDR3 nucleotide sequence: TGTGCCAGCAGCTTATCCGGGGTGGGGTACAATGAGCAGTTCTTC.

V usage is TRBV7-3 and J usage is TRBJ2-2, with D perhaps TRBD2 (6 bases). Germline lookup yields CDR1 SGHTA and CDR2 FQGTGA. The V and J ends lost 1 base and 3 bases respectively, with 21 bases between them. CDR3 length: 19 residues. Here the CDR3 DNA reads TGTGCCAGCAGCTTAAACCCCCTGAGGGCGGGGCTATACACCGGGGAGCTGTTTTTT. This translates into CASSLNPLRAGLYTGELFF.

V and J are TRBV18 and TRBJ2-4; D is perhaps TRBD2 (6 bases). Germline CDR1 and CDR2: KGHSH and LQKENI. The CDR3 consists of 17 residues. V was pared by 1 base and J by 0 bases, with 13 bases between. CDR3 sequence reads: CASSPLREPLAKNIQYF. CDR3 sequence (DNA): TGTGCCAGCTCACCACTCCGGGAGCCTTTAGCCAAAAACATTCAGTACTTC.

This chain links TRBV7-2 with TRBJ2-3; the D is unclear. Germline V gene data show CDR1 as SGHTA and CDR2 as FQGNSA. The CDR3 loop spans 14 amino acids. Between the trimmed V and J ends, which lost 1 base and 1 base, there was a span of 6 bases. The CDR3 protein is CASSLDPGTDTQYF. CDR3 DNA: TGTGCCAGCAGCTTAGATCCAGGCACAGATACGCAGTATTTT. The full variable domain, in which reference TRBV7-2 and TRBJ2-3 provide the parts outside the CDR3, is GAGVSQSPSNKVTEKGKDVELRCDPISGHTALYWYRQSLGQGLEFLIYFQGNSAPDKSGLPSDRFSAERTGGSVSTLTIQRTQQEDSAVYLCASSLDPGTDTQYFGPGTRLTVL.

The chain employs TRBV2 and TRBJ1-3; D remains ambiguous. This CDR3 has 12 residues. Looked up from germline, CDR1 is SNHLY and CDR2 is FYNNEI. The germline V and J ends were trimmed by 4 bases and 4 bases, with 5 bases remaining between them. The CDR3, as DNA: TGTGCCAGCAGTGTATCGGGAAACACCATATATTTT. Translated: CASSVSGNTIYF.

The rearrangement uses TRBV19 and TRBJ2-7, with TRBD2 matching over 7 bases. The CDR3 spans 17 residues. The V and J ends lost 6 bases and 2 bases, in that order; junction bases with no gene match: 16. Germline V gene lookup returns CDR1 LNHDA and CDR2 SQIVND (reference sequence). The CDR3 DNA reads TGTGCCAGTAGCGCGGCCGCGGCACTAGCGCTACCCTACGAGCAGTACTTC. It codes for CASSAAAALALPYEQYF.

V usage is TRBV27 and J usage is TRBJ1-4; D uncertain. Germline CDR1 MNHEY, CDR2 SMNVEV (reference sequence). This CDR3 region has 17 residues. The V end lost 0 bases, the J end lost 7 bases, and 18 bases lay between the germline ends. In DNA form, the CDR3 reads TGTGCCAGCAGTTTATCGCCCTCGGGGTGGGGTGGTGAAAAACTGTTTTTT. Protein: CASSLSPSGWGGEKLFF.

The chain employs TRBV3-1 (or the pseudogene TRBV3-2) and TRBJ2-3; D remains ambiguous. CDR3 length: 10 amino acids. Germline CDR1 is LGHDT and CDR2 is YNNKEL (reference sequence). Trimming shortened V by 6 bases and J by 6 bases, and 4 bases separated the two germline ends. This CDR3 is CASRSDTQYF. The CDR3, as DNA: TGTGCCAGCAGGAGCGATACGCAGTATTTT.